These 20 T cell receptor beta chains originate from one sample sequenced in a study of blood T cell repertoires in COVID-19. The assay was immunoSEQ multiplex PCR, and TCRdb's table has in-frame clones only and misses some. The sample shows 300,000 to 400,000 clones, 80% to 90% of them seen only once. The sample consisted of PBMCs or T cells enriched from blood (not recorded which). These receptors originate from a man aged 18-30 years who had recovered from COVID-19.

The rearrangement joins TRBV5-5 to TRBJ2-2; perhaps TRBD1 as D (6 bases). Germline V gene data show CDR1 as SGHKS and CDR2 as YYEKEE (reference sequence). The V end lost 3 bases, the J end lost 8 bases, and 11 bases lay between the germline ends. This CDR3 has 13 residues. The CDR3 DNA follows: TGTGCCAGCAGCTGGGACAATCGGGGGGAGCTGTTTTTT. Residues: CASSWDNRGELFF.

This chain uses TRBV29-1 with TRBJ2-7; 12 bases align to TRBD1. In germline, CDR1 is SQVTM, CDR2 ANQGSEA. V was pared by 3 bases and J by 3 bases, with 3 bases of the junction left unmatched. The CDR3 length is 14 residues. CDR3 residues: CSVDGDRGRYEQYF. Here the CDR3 DNA reads TGCAGCGTTGATGGGGACAGGGGGCGCTACGAGCAGTACTTC.

This chain uses TRBV27 with TRBJ2-3, with D possibly matching TRBD2 (5 bases). The CDR3 runs 16 residues. Germline loops: CDR1 MNHEY, CDR2 SMNVEV (reference sequence). Trimming left V 11 bases short and J 5 bases short, with 26 bases between. CDR3 sequence (DNA): TGTGCCTCTAGACCCCTAGCCCTAACCGTTGAAGATACGCAGTATTTT. This gives the protein CASRPLALTVEDTQYF.

This chain links TRBV21-1 with TRBJ1-5. TRBV21-1 is deemed a pseudogene. The CDR3 totals 16 residues. Here the CDR3 DNA reads TGTGCCAGCAGCAAAGGTCGAGTTTATAGCAATCAGCCCCAGCATTTT. Protein product: CASSKGRVYSNQPQHF.

J is TRBJ2-1 and V is TRBV4-3; the D is unclear. The CDR3 runs 13 residues. CDR1 is LGHNA and CDR2 is YSLEER in the germline V gene. Between the trimmed V and J ends, which lost 0 bases and 3 bases, there was a span of 3 bases. The CDR3 loop reads CASSQDSYNEQFF. CDR3 bases: TGCGCCAGCAGCCAAGACAGCTACAATGAGCAGTTCTTC.

The chain carries TRBV4-1 and TRBJ2-7; no reliable D call. This CDR3 region has 14 residues. The V and J ends lost 4 bases and 2 bases respectively, with 12 bases between them. Germline V gene data show CDR1 as MGHRA and CDR2 as YSYEKL. The CDR3, as DNA: TGCGCCAGCAGCCTACAGCCTGCGACCTACGAGCAGTACTTC. Encoded protein: CASSLQPATYEQYF.

This clone was found once. The chain combines TRBV28 with TRBJ1-2; no reliable D call. With 4 bases removed from V and 6 bases from J, the gap between germline ends came to 3 bases. This CDR3 comprises 10 residues. Germline V lookup: CDR1 MDHEN, CDR2 SYDVKM. CDR3 nucleotide sequence: TGTGCCAGCAGTTCCAATGGCTACACCTTC. Amino acids: CASSSNGYTF.

The J gene is TRBJ2-1, the V gene TRBV13; 10 nucleotides align to TRBD2. The ends lost 4 bases at V and 3 bases at J; junction bases unmatched: 6. The CDR3 length is 16 residues. Per germline, CDR1 PRHDT and CDR2 FYEKMQ (reference sequence). In DNA form, the CDR3 reads TGTGCCAGCAGCTCAATGACTAGCGGGTACTACAATGAGCAGTTCTTC. It encodes CASSSMTSGYYNEQFF.

The chain uses TRBV24-1 and TRBJ2-1; TRBD1 agrees at 10 bases. The CDR3 is 16 residues long. V was pared by 4 bases and J by 9 bases, with 11 bases of the junction left unmatched. Germline V gene sequence: CDR1 KGHDR, CDR2 SFDVKD. CDR3 loop: CATSDPPGQGFGEQFF. CDR3 coding DNA: TGTGCCACCAGTGACCCGCCGGGACAGGGGTTTGGTGAGCAGTTCTTC.

This sequence joins TRBV7-2 and TRBJ2-7; TRBD2 is a possible D gene (5 bases). From germline, CDR1 is SGHTA and CDR2 FQGNSA. V gave up 3 bases and J gave up 0 bases, with 9 bases separating them. This CDR3 comprises 14 residues. In DNA, the CDR3 is TGTGCCAGCAGCTTGACTAAACCCTCCTACGAGCAGTACTTC. Its protein is CASSLTKPSYEQYF.

The chain carries TRBV6-6 and TRBJ1-5; D perhaps matches TRBD1 (6 bases). Trimming took 7 bases from V and 5 from J, leaving 15 bases between them. Germline assignment: CDR1 MNHNY and CDR2 SVGAGI (reference sequence). The CDR3 runs 14 residues. The CDR3 DNA is TGTGCCAGCACCGGACAGAGAGGGGATCAGCCCCAGCATTTT. Its translation: CASTGQRGDQPQHF.

The chain is built from TRBV29-1 and TRBJ2-7; 10 bases line up with TRBD2. CDR3 length equals 14 residues. J lost 1 base, V lost 4 bases, and 4 bases had no gene match. In germline, CDR1 is SQVTM, CDR2 ANQGSEA. The CDR3 DNA is TGCAGCGTTGCTCGGACTAGCGGATCCTACGAGCAGTACTTC. Encoded protein: CSVARTSGSYEQYF.

The count of this clone is one. This sequence joins TRBV11-2 and TRBJ1-1; weak D call: TRBD1 (6 bases). The germline gives CDR1 SGHAT, CDR2 FQNNGV. Trimming cost V 4 bases and J 1 base, with 19 bases left between them. This CDR3 has 17 residues. CDR3 nucleotide sequence: TGTGCCAGCAGCTCATCACAGGGCTGGGTCGGGAACACTGAAGCTTTCTTT. Translation gives CASSSSQGWVGNTEAFF.

V usage is TRBV19 and J usage is TRBJ1-5; TRBD1 might be the D (5 bases). V was pared by 5 bases and J by 4 bases, with 15 bases between. CDR1 LNHDA and CDR2 SQIVND come from the germline V gene (reference sequence). The CDR3 length is 15 residues. CDR3 bases: TGTGCCAGTAGTCTTTCTTCAGGGCTAAATCAGCCCCAGCATTTT. Amino acids: CASSLSSGLNQPQHF.

V usage is TRBV7-6 and J usage is TRBJ2-2; D is perhaps TRBD2 (6 bases). V dropped 2 bases and J dropped 0 bases, with 10 bases sitting between them. This CDR3 contains 16 residues. Germline lookup yields CDR1 SGHVS and CDR2 FNYEAQ. The CDR3 DNA reads TGTGCCAGCAGCTTATGGGGGGAGACGAACACCGGGGAGCTGTTTTTT. This sequence encodes CASSLWGETNTGELFF.

The V gene is TRBV5-5, the J gene TRBJ2-5, with TRBD2 matching over 13 bases. Looked up from germline, CDR1 is SGHKS and CDR2 is YYEKEE (reference sequence). The CDR3 length is 19 residues. Trimming removed 2 bases from V and 3 bases from J; junction bases left unmatched: 13. CDR3 loop: CASSFLLAGGQTVKETQYF. For the CDR3, the DNA is TGTGCCAGCAGCTTTTTACTAGCGGGAGGGCAAACAGTCAAAGAGACCCAGTACTTC.

The chain couples TRBV20-1 to TRBJ1-2; maybe TRBD1 (5 bases). Germline loops: CDR1 DFQATT, CDR2 SNEGSKA (reference sequence). V was pared by 5 bases and J by 4 bases, with 8 bases between. The CDR3 is 11 amino acids. The CDR3 reads CSAAGGYGYTF. The DNA for the CDR3 is TGCAGTGCTGCGGGGGGCTATGGCTACACCTTC.

V gene TRBV28 combines with J gene TRBJ1-2; 11 bases are shared with TRBD1. V dropped 2 bases and J dropped 12; count of bases not matched to a gene: 20. Germline assignment: CDR1 MDHEN and CDR2 SYDVKM. This CDR3 has 18 residues. CDR3 DNA: TGTGCCAGCAGTTTACCGGGACAGGGGGTCGCCCTTCTCCGTTCGGACACCTTC. Residues: CASSLPGQGVALLRSDTF.

This clone turned up a few times. The chain recombines TRBV5-1 with TRBJ1-5; the match to TRBD1 covers 8 bases. V was clipped by 4 bases and J by 1 base; unmatched bases: 4. The CDR3 is 15 residues long. Germline V gene data show CDR1 as SGHRS and CDR2 as YFSETQ. CDR3 sequence (DNA): TGCGCCAGCAGCCCGACAGGGGAGAGCAATCAGCCCCAGCATTTT. Protein product: CASSPTGESNQPQHF.

The J gene is TRBJ2-3, the V gene TRBV14; 7 bases align to TRBD2. From germline, CDR1 is SGHDN and CDR2 FVKESK. The V gene end was trimmed by 4 bases and the J gene end by 3 bases; junction bases not matched to a gene: 7. This CDR3 spans 15 amino acids. The CDR3 protein is CASSPWRETTDTQYF. The DNA of the CDR3 is TGTGCCAGCAGCCCTTGGCGGGAGACGACAGATACGCAGTATTTT. Combining the CDR3 with reference TRBV14 and TRBJ2-3 gives the whole variable domain EAGVTQFPSHSVIEKGQTVTLRCDPISGHDNLYWYRRVMGKEIKFLLHFVKESKQDESGMPNNRFLAERTGGTYSTLKVQPAELEDSGVYFCASSPWRETTDTQYFGPGTRLTVL.